Listed below are T cell receptor beta chains from one sample, sequenced in a study of T cell changes during pregnancy in multiple sclerosis. Using immunoSEQ multiplex PCR, the repertoire was profiled, and TCRdb retains in-frame clones only, with some absent. The profile shows 85,000 to 120,000 clones, more than 80% of them singletons. The input for sequencing was peripheral blood, taken before pregnancy. These receptors all come from a female donor with multiple sclerosis, enrolled in a pregnancy study. Each CDR3 is given without its conserved first and last residue. Rows may omit the clone size; those that give it use once, few, many or a size class.

J gene,clone size,V gene,CDR3 protein
TRBJ2-2,-,TRBV19,ASSIDLEGLYTGELF
TRBJ1-6,-,TRBV21-1,ASSTTGFGSYNSPLH
TRBJ2-1,-,TRBV5-8,ASSLIGQGTNEQF
TRBJ2-5,once,TRBV28,ASSWVKGLADQETQY
TRBJ1-2,-,TRBV10-3,AISESGGGENYGYT
TRBJ2-5,-,TRBV10-3,AISESGTSGRETQY
TRBJ1-1,-,TRBV7-6,ASSLVTGNTEAF
TRBJ2-7,-,TRBV6-1,ASSVAGADYEQY
TRBJ2-2,-,TRBV25-1,ASSRTDNTGELF
TRBJ1-2,-,TRBV6-1,ASKGTGNRYGYT
TRBJ2-5,-,TRBV11-3,ASSQAAGLETQY
TRBJ2-7,-,TRBV7-6,ASRRRAGVDYEQY
TRBJ2-3,-,TRBV11-2,ASSLYRVSTDTQY
TRBJ1-2,-,TRBV30,AWSVQGTQGRGGYT
TRBJ1-1,-,TRBV6-1,ASWGQMNTEAF
TRBJ2-1,-,TRBV27,ASSGGGLAASYNEQF
TRBJ1-1,-,TRBV30,AWSVNRGSSAF
TRBJ2-1,-,TRBV29-1,SVRRSAGGMNEQF
TRBJ2-5,-,TRBV7-3,ASSRSGGGETQY
TRBJ2-7,-,TRBV7-9,ASSLAGGYEQY
TRBJ1-1,-,TRBV25-1,ASSVAGRMSTEAF
TRBJ2-7,-,TRBV5-1,ASSLGLAGTTYEQY
TRBJ2-7,-,TRBV7-9,ASSLGTGGPNEQY
TRBJ1-1,once,TRBV11-2,ASSLDEYPRAF
TRBJ1-5,-,TRBV5-1,ASSLGHSNQPQH
TRBJ1-1,few,TRBV6-1,ASSELDSYGEAF
TRBJ2-5,-,TRBV27,ASSLRGQGFQETQY
TRBJ2-6,once,TRBV30,AWSVGTGHAGANVLT
TRBJ2-1,-,TRBV7-9,ASFGGTGGPSSYNEQF
TRBJ1-4,-,TRBV6-5,ASSYYRGGENEKLF
TRBJ2-3,-,TRBV7-2,ASSKGLAGSTDTQY